This entry lists 8 T cell receptor beta chains sequenced from one sample in a study of blood T cell repertoires in COVID-19. TCRdb's copy holds only in-frame clones and misses some; the assay was immunoSEQ multiplex PCR. The table has about 170,000 clones, roughly 86% seen once. The sample consisted of peripheral blood. Receptor source: a woman older than 75 with COVID-19, enrolled during active disease.

The rearrangement links TRBV19 to TRBJ1-5; the D is unclear. Trimming removed 8 bases from V and 2 bases from J, with 16 bases in between. The CDR3 totals 15 residues. Germline-derived CDR1 and CDR2 are LNHDA and SQIVND (reference sequence). The CDR3 sequence: CASRSAAAGNQPQHF. In DNA form, the CDR3 reads TGTGCCAGTCGGTCGGCGGCCGCCGGCAATCAGCCCCAGCATTTT.

This clone showed up just a few times. The chain recombines TRBV3-1 (or the pseudogene TRBV3-2) with TRBJ2-5; D is ambiguous. The V and J ends lost 3 bases and 2 bases respectively, with 7 bases between them. The CDR3 spans 13 residues. Germline V gives CDR1 LGHDT, CDR2 YNNKEL (reference sequence). As DNA, the CDR3 is TGTGCCAGCAGCCACGCACTTCAAGAGACCCAGTACTTC. Protein: CASSHALQETQYF.

V gene TRBV7-5 combines with J gene TRBJ2-2; the DNA was not used to check the table's D call, TRBD2. TRBV7-5 is designated a pseudogene. The CDR3 is 17 residues long. The CDR3 nucleotides are TGTGCCAGAAACCCCCCACGGGAAATAGGGCACGCCGGGGAGCTGTTTTTT. Its translation is CARNPPREIGHAGELFF.

The chain couples TRBV28 to TRBJ1-2; D unclear. CDR3 length: 11 amino acids. V was trimmed by 8 bases and J by 8 bases, leaving 12 bases between them. CDR1 is MDHEN and CDR2 is SYDVKM in the germline V gene. The CDR3 is CASGRVGGYTF. The CDR3 DNA is TGTGCCAGCGGTAGAGTGGGCGGCTACACCTTC.

The J gene is TRBJ2-1, the V gene TRBV5-1, with 8 bases matching TRBD2. The CDR3 runs 14 residues. After removal of 2 bases from V and 7 bases from J, the junction contained 5 bases not matched to a gene. The germline gives CDR1 SGHRS, CDR2 YFSETQ. This CDR3 is CASSFDGTSNEQFF. The CDR3 bases are TGCGCCAGCAGCTTTGACGGGACTAGTAATGAGCAGTTCTTC. Variable domain in full (rest from reference TRBV5-1 and TRBJ2-1): KAGVTQTPRYLIKTRGQQVTLSCSPISGHRSVSWYQQTPGQGLQFLFEYFSETQRNKGNFPGRFSGRQFSNSRSEMNVSTLELGDSALYLCASSFDGTSNEQFFGPGTRLTVL.

Regarding this clone: This sample also contains other DNA sequences that code for the same CDR3. This sequence joins TRBV28 and TRBJ1-6, with 8 bases matching TRBD1. The germline V gene encodes CDR1 MDHEN and CDR2 SYDVKM. The CDR3 loop spans 14 amino acids. With 4 bases clipped from V and 5 bases from J, the junction kept 1 base outside the gene matches. The CDR3 here is CASSSGQDNSPLHF. The CDR3, as DNA: TGTGCCAGCAGTTCGGGACAGGATAATTCACCCCTCCACTTT.

The V gene is TRBV10-3, the J gene TRBJ2-1; TRBD2 matches at 9 bases. Losses at the gene ends were 10 bases for V and 0 bases for J; bases not matched to a gene: 16. Germline CDR1 ENHRY, CDR2 SYGVKD. The length of the CDR3 is 18 residues. The CDR3 nucleotides are TGTGCCACGCGTATGACTAGCGGAGAGAAGGCCTCCTACAATGAGCAGTTCTTC. Protein product: CATRMTSGEKASYNEQFF.

V usage is TRBV4-1 and J usage is TRBJ1-5; 9 positions agree with TRBD1. The length of the CDR3 is 17 residues. The V segment lost 1 base and the J segment 6 bases; nucleotides outside the gene matches: 10. CDR1 and CDR2 (germline): MGHRA, YSYEKL. The CDR3 reads CASSQVPGQGIGQPQHF. The CDR3 bases are TGCGCCAGCAGCCAAGTACCGGGACAGGGAATCGGTCAGCCCCAGCATTTT.